A selection of T cell receptor beta chains follows, all from one sample in a study of blood T cell repertoires in COVID-19. Clones were read by immunoSEQ multiplex PCR, and TCRdb kept only the in-frame ones, dropping some. The sample holds 150,000 to 200,000 clones, around nine tenths seen once. Input material: PBMCs or T cells enriched from blood (not recorded which). All receptors come from a woman in her late teens or twenties who had recovered from COVID-19. Both conserved end residues are part of each CDR3. D genes are given only for firm matches. Expanded clones get a size class; other rows say once, few or many, or leave the size out.

D	V	J	length	size	CDR3	DNA
-	TRBV27	TRBJ1-2	20	-	CASSFRAFRPSILHNYGYTF	TGTGCCAGCAGTTTTAGAGCCTTCAGGCCCTCGATCCTCCACAACTATGGCTACACCTTC
TRBD2	TRBV14	TRBJ2-1	15	-	CASSLAGGPYNEQFF	TGTGCCAGCAGCCTAGCGGGAGGGCCTTACAATGAGCAGTTCTTC
TRBD2	TRBV9	TRBJ2-7	16	-	CASSGGGSGSDYEQYF	TGTGCCAGCAGCGGAGGGGGGAGCGGGAGTGACTACGAGCAGTACTTC
-	TRBV14	TRBJ2-1	14	-	CASSPGLSYNEQFF	TGTGCCAGCAGTCCGGGACTCTCATACAATGAGCAGTTCTTC
TRBD2	TRBV2	TRBJ2-1	15	-	CASIPPSGRVPEQFF	TGTGCCAGCATCCCCCCTAGCGGGAGGGTACCTGAGCAGTTCTTC
-	TRBV7-2	TRBJ2-1	14	-	CASSLGGLYNEQFF	TGTGCCAGCAGCTTAGGGGGACTTTACAATGAGCAGTTCTTC
-	TRBV4-3	TRBJ1-2	16	-	CASSQTQGLANYGYTF	TGCGCCAGCAGCCAAACCCAGGGGCTAGCTAACTATGGCTACACCTTC
-	TRBV27	TRBJ1-2	15	few	CASRPELVSLYGYTF	TGTGCCAGCAGGCCCGAGCTAGTCTCCCTCTATGGCTACACCTTC
-	TRBV19	TRBJ1-5	13	once	CASSTDRNQPQHF	TGTGCCAGTAGCACCGACAGGAATCAGCCCCAGCATTTT
-	TRBV13	TRBJ1-1	14	-	CASATWASNTEAFF	TGTGCCAGCGCTACATGGGCCTCGAACACTGAAGCTTTCTTT
-	TRBV6-6	TRBJ1-2	16	-	CASSSRSGTINYGYTF	TGTGCCAGCAGTTCCCGTTCCGGGACAATTAACTATGGCTACACCTTC
-	TRBV24-1	TRBJ2-6	16	-	CATKMACSSGANVLTF	TGTGCGACCAAGATGGCTTGCTCCTCTGGGGCCAACGTCCTGACTTTC
-	TRBV7-9	TRBJ2-7	16	-	CASSSPQLDQRREQYF	TGTGCCAGCAGTTCTCCCCAACTAGACCAAAGGCGGGAGCAGTACTTC
-	TRBV29-1	TRBJ2-5	12	-	CSVPTELETQYF	TGCAGCGTACCTACAGAATTGGAGACCCAGTACTTC
-	TRBV18	TRBJ1-2	13	-	CASSPSGDYGYTF	TGTGCCAGCTCACCATCAGGGGACTATGGCTACACCTTC
-	TRBV27	TRBJ1-1	14	-	CASVAGGGSSEAFF	TGTGCCAGCGTGGCCGGGGGGGGTTCCTCTGAAGCTTTCTTT
TRBD1	TRBV4-1	TRBJ2-5	15	-	CASSPRDRGVGTQYF	TGCGCCAGCAGCCCCCGGGACAGGGGAGTTGGGACCCAGTACTTC
-	TRBV27	TRBJ1-6	16	-	CASSSYSGTLNSPLHF	TGTGCCAGCAGTTCCTACTCCGGGACATTAAATTCACCCCTCCACTTT
TRBD1	TRBV4-1	TRBJ1-2	14	-	CASSQGSGGYGYTF	TGCGCCAGCAGCCAAGGGTCAGGGGGCTATGGCTACACCTTC
-	TRBV13	TRBJ2-1	14	once	CASSLEGDYNEQFF	TGTGCCAGCAGCTTAGAGGGGGATTACAATGAGCAGTTCTTC
-	TRBV10-1	TRBJ2-3	14	-	CASRGVGRTNTQYF	TGCGCCAGCAGGGGGGTCGGGAGAACGAATACGCAGTATTTT
TRBD2	TRBV20-1	TRBJ2-7	14	-	CSASLAGGYFEQYF	TGCAGTGCTAGTCTAGCGGGAGGCTATTTCGAGCAGTACTTC
-	TRBV18	TRBJ1-4	16	-	CASSPRLDKGGEKLFF	TGTGCCAGCTCACCACGACTGGACAAGGGTGGTGAAAAACTGTTTTTT
TRBD1	TRBV28	TRBJ2-2	14	-	CASTGTGGPGELFF	TGTGCCAGCACCGGGACAGGGGGCCCCGGGGAGCTGTTTTTT
-	TRBV28	TRBJ2-2	14	-	CASSPIPETGELFF	TGTGCCAGCAGCCCCATCCCGGAGACCGGGGAGCTGTTTTTT
-	TRBV4-2	TRBJ1-3	16	-	CASSQDFAGLGNTIYF	TGTGCCAGCAGCCAAGATTTCGCGGGTTTGGGGAACACCATATATTTT
-	TRBV10-3	TRBJ2-6	14	-	CAIGTGTGANVLTF	TGTGCCATCGGAACAGGGACTGGGGCCAACGTCCTGACTTTC
TRBD2	TRBV27	TRBJ2-7	17	-	CASSFLAGWNGTYEQYF	TGTGCCAGCAGTTTCCTAGCGGGTTGGAACGGGACCTACGAGCAGTACTTC
TRBD1	TRBV5-1	TRBJ2-5	14	-	CASSSTGGQETQYF	TGCGCCAGCAGCTCGACAGGGGGCCAAGAGACCCAGTACTTC
TRBD2	TRBV7-2	TRBJ2-1	15	-	CASSKRTSGLAEQFF	TGTGCCAGCAGCAAGAGGACTAGCGGGTTAGCTGAGCAGTTCTTC
-	TRBV28	TRBJ1-5	11	-	CASSSFFLQHF	TGTGCCAGCAGTTCTTTCTTTCTCCAGCATTTT
-	TRBV19	TRBJ2-1	13	-	CASSTSGDNEQFF	TGTGCCAGTAGTACGTCAGGCGACAATGAGCAGTTCTTC
-	TRBV28	TRBJ2-1	14	-	CASSLQVNYNEQFF	TGTGCCAGCAGTTTACAGGTGAACTACAATGAGCAGTTCTTC
-	TRBV12-3/TRBV12-4	TRBJ2-5	13	once	CASTLDLDETQYF	TGTGCCAGCACCCTAGACCTAGACGAGACCCAGTACTTC
TRBD1	TRBV7-9	TRBJ2-3	17	-	CASSKTIGTGVRDTQYF	TGTGCCAGCAGCAAGACTATTGGGACAGGGGTACGAGATACGCAGTATTTT
TRBD2	TRBV6-6	TRBJ2-7	17	-	CASSPGAGVSQGYEQYF	TGTGCCAGCAGTCCGGGAGCGGGAGTATCTCAGGGGTACGAGCAGTACTTC
-	TRBV7-9	TRBJ1-1	13	-	CASSLSGSSQAFF	TGTGCCAGCAGCCTCAGTGGCTCCAGTCAAGCTTTCTTT
-	TRBV4-3	TRBJ1-2	14	-	CASSQDRSLGGYTF	TGCGCCAGCAGCCAAGACCGCTCCCTCGGGGGCTACACCTTC
-	TRBV6-5	TRBJ2-5	13	-	CASSYSGGETQYF	TGTGCCAGCAGTTACTCGGGGGGAGAGACCCAGTACTTC
TRBD2	TRBV30	TRBJ2-7	14	-	CAWNSISGGDEQYF	TGTGCCTGGAATTCGATAAGCGGGGGGGACGAGCAGTACTTC
-	TRBV30	TRBJ2-3	11	-	CAWRRADTQYF	TGTGCCTGGAGGCGGGCAGATACGCAGTATTTT
TRBD1	TRBV5-4	TRBJ1-2	18	-	CASSLAAATGGYDYGYTF	TGTGCCAGCAGCTTGGCTGCGGCGACAGGGGGCTACGACTATGGCTACACCTTC
-	TRBV7-9	TRBJ1-1	14	-	CASSPLTGFTEAFF	TGTGCCAGCAGCCCTCTTACAGGCTTTACTGAAGCTTTCTTT
TRBD1	TRBV27	TRBJ2-2	16	-	CASSSDRGLDTGELFF	TGTGCCAGCAGTTCGGACAGGGGGCTTGACACCGGGGAGCTGTTTTTT
-	TRBV6-6	TRBJ2-7	15	-	CASSSTGLKTYEQYF	TGTGCCAGCAGTTCGACTGGTTTAAAAACGTACGAGCAGTACTTC
-	TRBV27	TRBJ1-5	13	-	CASSFSGFQPQHF	TGTGCCAGCAGTTTTTCGGGGTTCCAGCCCCAGCATTTT
TRBD2	TRBV18	TRBJ2-2	16	-	CASSPRLAGVIGELFF	TGTGCCAGCTCACCAAGGCTAGCGGGAGTTATCGGGGAGCTGTTTTTT
TRBD1	TRBV5-1	TRBJ2-7	13	-	CASSLGQGGEQYF	TGCGCCAGCAGCTTGGGACAGGGGGGAGAGCAGTACTTC
-	TRBV6-5	TRBJ1-6	13	few	CASSPGVNSPLHF	TGTGCCAGCAGTCCAGGGGTGAATTCACCCCTCCACTTT
-	TRBV9	TRBJ2-1	13	-	CASSKGLDNEQFF	TGTGCCAGCAGCAAGGGACTCGACAATGAGCAGTTCTTC
-	TRBV5-1	TRBJ1-1	14	-	CASSLAGMNTEAFF	TGCGCCAGCAGCTTGGCCGGTATGAACACTGAAGCTTTCTTT
-	TRBV6-5	TRBJ2-7	14	-	CASATLSGWTEQYF	TGTGCCAGCGCTACCCTTTCGGGGTGGACGGAGCAGTACTTC
TRBD1	TRBV10-3	TRBJ1-2	14	-	CAINGQVLNYGYTF	TGTGCCATCAATGGACAGGTTCTTAACTATGGCTACACCTTC
-	TRBV5-1	TRBJ2-1	15	-	CASSFGVAAYNEQFF	TGCGCCAGCAGCTTTGGAGTAGCGGCCTACAATGAGCAGTTCTTC